Reported below is one T cell receptor (beta chain). Its antigen is as yet unknown. The sample's treatment: approximately nine-day PBMC culture with coronavirus spike peptide pools or control peptides (ViraFEST assay). With about 10 ug/ml peptide pools and around 9.6 IU/ml IL-2, PBMCs were cultured at fewer than 2.5 million per well. The Oncomine TCR Beta short-read assay sequenced DNA from cultured CD4+ T cells. The authors extracted genomic DNA from cultured CD4+ T cells. TCRdb reanalysed the PCR reads using MiXCR and keeps one entry per CDR3 protein. The sample contains 12,000 to 15,000 distinct CDR3 sequences, about 26% of which appear only once. This sample is drawn from a study of vaccination and CD4 T cells after COVID-19. V lost 6 bases and J 1 base, leaving 9 bases between the germline ends. The CDR3 is 14 residues long. Germline loops: CDR1 SNHLY, CDR2 FYNNEI.

The sample comprised cultured CD4+ T cells from blood. The receptor comes from a human donor with COVID-19. The chain uses TRBV2 and TRBJ1-4; TRBD1 might be the D (5 bases). The CDR3 sequence: CASRAGLTNEKLFF. As DNA, the CDR3 is TGTGCCAGCAGGGCAGGGTTAACTAATGAAAAACTGTTTTTT.